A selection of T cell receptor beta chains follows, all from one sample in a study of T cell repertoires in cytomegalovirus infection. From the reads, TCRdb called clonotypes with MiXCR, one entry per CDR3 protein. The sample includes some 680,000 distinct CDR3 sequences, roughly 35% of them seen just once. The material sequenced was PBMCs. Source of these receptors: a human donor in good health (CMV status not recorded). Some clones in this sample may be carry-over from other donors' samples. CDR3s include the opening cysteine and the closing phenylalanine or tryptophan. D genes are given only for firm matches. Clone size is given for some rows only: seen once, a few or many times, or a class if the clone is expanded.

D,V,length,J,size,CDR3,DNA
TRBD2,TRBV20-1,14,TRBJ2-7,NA,CSARDLAGIYEQYF,TGCAGTGCTAGAGATCTAGCGGGGATCTACGAGCAGTACTTC
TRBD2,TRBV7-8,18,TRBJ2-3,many,CASSTTSGGRTSTDTQYF,TGTGCCAGCAGCACCACTAGCGGGGGACGAACTAGCACAGATACGCAGTATTTT
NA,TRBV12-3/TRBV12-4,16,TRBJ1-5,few,CASRAGIQGGNQPQHF,TGTGCCAGCAGAGCCGGGATACAGGGTGGCAATCAGCCCCAGCATTTT
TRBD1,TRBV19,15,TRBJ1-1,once,CASTRDSARNTEAFF,TGTGCCAGTACAAGGGACAGTGCGAGGAACACTGAAGCTTTCTTT
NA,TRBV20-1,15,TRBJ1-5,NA,CSATKMGGNNQPQHF,TGCAGTGCCACAAAGATGGGGGGGAACAATCAGCCCCAGCATTTT
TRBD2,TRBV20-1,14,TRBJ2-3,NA,CSAILAGNTDTQYF,TGCAGTGCTATATTAGCGGGGAACACAGATACGCAGTATTTT
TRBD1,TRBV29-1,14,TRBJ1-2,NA,CSVEDPGQGYGYTF,TGCAGCGTTGAAGATCCGGGACAGGGATATGGCTACACCTTC
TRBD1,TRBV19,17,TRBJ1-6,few,CASSPRDRGSPNSPLHF,TGTGCCAGTAGTCCTAGGGACAGGGGGTCTCCGAATTCACCCCTCCACTTT
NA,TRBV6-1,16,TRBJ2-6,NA,CASRQERRSGANVLTF,TGTGCCAGCAGGCAGGAGAGACGCTCTGGGGCCAACGTCCTGACTTTC
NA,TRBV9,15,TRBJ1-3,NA,CASSVGGEAGNTIYF,TGTGCCAGCAGCGTAGGAGGGGAGGCAGGAAACACCATATATTTT
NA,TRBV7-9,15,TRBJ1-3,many,CASSLGISGGNTIYF,TGTGCCAGCAGCTTGGGCATTTCTGGAGGAAACACCATATATTTT
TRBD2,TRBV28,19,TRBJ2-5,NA,CASSLSMTSGTTEQETQYF,TGTGCCAGCAGTTTATCGATGACTAGCGGGACCACGGAACAAGAGACCCAGTACTTC
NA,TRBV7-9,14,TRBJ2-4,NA,CASTGPTAKNIQYF,TGTGCCAGCACTGGACCGACGGCCAAAAACATTCAGTACTTC
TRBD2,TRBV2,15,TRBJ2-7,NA,CASSEGLLAGDEQYF,TGTGCCAGCAGTGAAGGTCTACTAGCGGGAGACGAGCAGTACTTC
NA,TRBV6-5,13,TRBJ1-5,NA,CASSYDGYQPQHF,TGTGCCAGCAGTTACGATGGGTATCAGCCCCAGCATTTT
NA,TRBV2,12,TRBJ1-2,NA,CASSVKGHGYTF,TGTGCCAGCAGTGTAAAGGGCCATGGCTACACCTTC
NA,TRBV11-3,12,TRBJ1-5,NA,CASQNVSQPQHF,TGTGCCAGCCAGAATGTAAGTCAGCCCCAGCATTTT
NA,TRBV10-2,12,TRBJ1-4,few,CASSEMNEKLFF,TGCGCCAGCAGTGAGATGAATGAAAAACTGTTTTTT
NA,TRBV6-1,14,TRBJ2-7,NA,CASSEGVWQYEQYF,TGTGCCAGCAGTGAAGGAGTGTGGCAATACGAGCAGTACTTC
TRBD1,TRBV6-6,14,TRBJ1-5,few,CASSYGTDNQPQHF,TGTGCCAGCAGTTACGGGACAGATAATCAGCCCCAGCATTTT
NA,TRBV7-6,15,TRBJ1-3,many,CASSLASAAGNTIYF,TGTGCCAGCAGCTTAGCGTCCGCCGCTGGAAACACCATATATTTT
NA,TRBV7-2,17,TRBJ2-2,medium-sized,CASLPPLRGRRTGELFF,TGTGCCAGCTTACCCCCCCTTCGGGGACGGCGCACCGGGGAGCTGTTTTTT
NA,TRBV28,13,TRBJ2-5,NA,CASSSTVPWTQYF,TGTGCCAGCAGTTCGACGGTACCGTGGACCCAGTACTTC
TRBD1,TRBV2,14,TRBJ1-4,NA,CASRETGVNEKLFF,TGTGCCAGCAGGGAGACAGGGGTTAATGAAAAACTGTTTTTT
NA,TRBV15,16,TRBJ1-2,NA,CATSRDLNREELGYTF,TGTGCCACCAGCAGAGATCTTAACAGGGAGGAATTAGGCTACACCTTC